The rows below give T cell receptor beta chains drawn from one sample of a study of blood T cell repertoires in COVID-19. Measured with immunoSEQ multiplex PCR; TCRdb has only the in-frame clones, and not every one. The sample consists of some 330,000 clones, approximately 88% of them appearing once. Sequenced input: PBMCs or T cells enriched from blood (not recorded which). All receptors come from a man aged 25 to 40 who had recovered from COVID-19. Each CDR3 is given with its conserved first and last residue. The D gene is left open where the match is weak. The listing skips clone size in some rows; elsewhere it reads once, few, many or a size class.

size	V	J	D	CDR3	DNA
-	TRBV27	TRBJ1-6	-	CASSLSGVGSPLHF	TGTGCCAGCAGTTTATCAGGGGTGGGTTCACCCCTCCACTTT
-	TRBV28	TRBJ1-2	-	CASSGGDRGYTF	TGTGCCAGCAGTGGAGGGGATCGGGGCTACACCTTC
few	TRBV5-5	TRBJ1-3	-	CASSLDSPAGNTIYF	TGTGCCAGCAGCTTGGATAGCCCGGCAGGAAACACCATATATTTT
-	TRBV19	TRBJ1-5	TRBD1	CASCPLIGTGINNQPQHF	TGTGCCAGTTGTCCACTTATAGGGACAGGGATAAACAATCAGCCCCAGCATTTT
-	TRBV29-1	TRBJ1-4	-	CSAYSEKLFF	TGCAGCGCCTACAGTGAAAAACTGTTTTTT
-	TRBV20-1	TRBJ2-7	TRBD2	CSASWGGPSYEQYF	TGCAGTGCGAGTTGGGGGGGACCCTCCTACGAGCAGTACTTC
-	TRBV7-2	TRBJ2-2	-	CASSPSFYNTGELFF	TGTGCCAGCAGTCCTTCCTTCTATAACACCGGGGAGCTGTTTTTT
-	TRBV3-1/TRBV3-2	TRBJ1-2	-	CASSRITGSYGYTF	TGTGCCAGCAGCCGAATAACAGGGAGCTATGGCTACACCTTC
-	TRBV12-3/TRBV12-4	TRBJ1-1	-	CASSQDRYFEAFF	TGTGCCAGCAGTCAGGACAGATATTTTGAAGCTTTCTTT
-	TRBV6-5	TRBJ1-1	TRBD1	CASMEDRDTEAFF	TGTGCCAGCATGGAGGACAGGGACACTGAAGCTTTCTTT
-	TRBV6-5	TRBJ2-7	TRBD2	CASSYSIAGGPNEQYF	TGTGCCAGCAGTTACTCAATAGCGGGGGGCCCCAACGAGCAGTACTTC
-	TRBV28	TRBJ1-2	-	CASRPTGGPNWGYTF	TGTGCCAGCAGACCCACGGGGGGGCCCAACTGGGGCTACACCTTC
-	TRBV11-2	TRBJ1-3	-	CASSLVRSSGNTIYF	TGTGCCAGCAGCTTAGTCCGGAGCTCTGGAAACACCATATATTTT
-	TRBV5-1	TRBJ2-5	TRBD1	CASSMWDRGWETQYF	TGCGCCAGCAGCATGTGGGACAGGGGATGGGAGACCCAGTACTTC
-	TRBV28	TRBJ2-7	-	CASSLWGARYEQYF	TGTGCCAGCAGTTTATGGGGGGCGCGATACGAGCAGTACTTC
-	TRBV7-3	TRBJ2-1	-	CASSSAGGLPYNEQFF	TGTGCCAGCAGCTCGGCGGGCGGACTCCCTTACAATGAGCAGTTCTTC
-	TRBV30	TRBJ1-5	TRBD1	CAWSPLDRQNQPQHF	TGTGCCTGGAGTCCCTTGGACAGGCAAAATCAGCCCCAGCATTTT